The rows below give T cell receptor beta chains drawn from one sample of a study of shared clonotypes between healthy human individuals. Clones were read by immunoSEQ multiplex PCR, and TCRdb kept only the in-frame ones, dropping some. The data contain 2 million to 3 million clones, 93% of them singletons. Source material: naive CD4+ T cells from PBMCs. The receptor set was obtained from a young man in good health. Some clones in this sample may be carry-over from other donors' samples. The CDR3 runs from the conserved cysteine through the conserved F or W. D genes are given only for firm matches. Clone size is not always given. Where it is, it says once, few, many or a class for expanded clones.

d_gene	v_gene	j_gene	abundance	CDR3nt	CDR3aa
TRBD2	TRBV7-9	TRBJ2-1	.	TGTGCCAGCAGCGAAGCTAGCGGGAGGGCCCGCTCCTACAATGAGCAGTTCTTC	CASSEASGRARSYNEQFF
TRBD1	TRBV28	TRBJ1-3	.	TGTGCCAGCAGTTTAATTTGGCACAGGGGAAGTGGAAACACCATATATTTT	CASSLIWHRGSGNTIYF
.	TRBV27	TRBJ1-3	.	TGTGCCAGCAGTTTATATCCCCGGGGGCGAAGGGGAAACACCATATATTTT	CASSLYPRGRRGNTIYF
TRBD2	TRBV7-2	TRBJ2-3	.	TGTGCCAGCAGCTTAGTGGCGGGGGGCGGAGGCACAGATACGCAGTATTTT	CASSLVAGGGGTDTQYF
TRBD2	TRBV5-4	TRBJ2-7	.	TGTGCCAGCAGCTGGGGACTAGCGGGTGCCTACGAGCAGTACTTC	CASSWGLAGAYEQYF
.	TRBV6-5	TRBJ1-1	.	TGTGCCAGCAGCCTAGCGGGGGGCACTGAAGCTTTCTTT	CASSLAGGTEAFF
TRBD1	TRBV6-1	TRBJ1-5	.	TGTGCCAGCAGGGCCGGGACAGGGAGTCAGCCCCAGCATTTT	CASRAGTGSQPQHF
.	TRBV6-1	TRBJ1-1	.	TGTGCCAGCAGGAGAGTCGCGAGTAGTGAAGCTTTCTTT	CASRRVASSEAFF
.	TRBV29-1	TRBJ2-3	.	TGCAGCGGAGAACGCTCAGATACGCAGTATTTT	CSGERSDTQYF
.	TRBV28	TRBJ2-2	once	TGTTCTACGGCCGGGAACACCGGGGAGCTGTTTTTT	CSTAGNTGELFF
.	TRBV30	TRBJ1-1	few	TGTGCCTGGAGTCTGGGCCTAGGGGTCACTGAAGCTTTCTTT	CAWSLGLGVTEAFF
.	TRBV5-5	TRBJ1-5	.	TGTGCCAGCAGCTTGGCCGACGGGGCCCTAAATCAGCCCCAGCATTTT	CASSLADGALNQPQHF
.	TRBV27	TRBJ1-1	.	TGTGCCAGCAGCCGACTGAAGAACACTGAAGCTTTCTTT	CASSRLKNTEAFF
.	TRBV11-2	TRBJ2-7	.	TGTGCCAGCAGCCCGGACAGCGCCTACGAGCAGTACTTC	CASSPDSAYEQYF